This T cell receptor beta chain is from a study of cytomegalovirus exposure and HLA in healthy donors (dated by TCRdb to about 2017). Notes on the research overall: An earlier analysis of some 500 of the donors reported roughly 300 Gb of sequence data and 117 million unique TCR beta sequences from 190 million or so T cells. Roughly 300 gigabases of sequencing data and around 80 million unique TCR sequences made up an early release that covered approximately 620 HLA-typed donors. Of the roughly 390 genotyped donors, roughly 76% were placed in the genetic ancestry cluster associated with self-reported Caucasian donors. The study was designed to test whether signatures of past pathogen exposure could be identified by cataloging public T cell receptors. The study used immunosequencing to profile the T cell repertoires of approximately 690 subjects and linked those repertoires to cytomegalovirus serostatus. Along with the approximately 700-subject first cohort, a separate validation cohort of roughly 110 different subjects was used. To predict cytomegalovirus infection status, the study combined high-throughput TCR immunosequencing, statistical association of individual TCRs with disease status, and machine learning. In a later analysis, previously published TCR beta repertoires from several hundred donors were re-analyzed and high-resolution HLA genotyping was added so that TCR occurrence patterns could be studied. Rather than drawing on any new phenotypic data, the later analysis identified candidate immune exposures from TCR beta sequences and the way those sequences occurred across donors. In an earlier analysis of roughly 540 of the donors, high-throughput TCR beta sequencing was used to judge whether each TCR beta V gene segment behaved as functional or pseudogenic. Donor age, sex, ethnicity and CMV serostatus were collected together with the repertoire data. In a later genetic analysis, genome-wide SNP genotypes for about 65% of the roughly 670 donors were used, and that subset was treated as a discovery cohort. Every repertoire in the discovery cohort had been generated on one and the same sequencing platform. Both class I and class II loci were covered by HLA typing, at four-digit resolution. Typing coverage varied by locus: roughly 629-630 donors for A, B, C, DRB1 and DQB1; 500 to 550 for DQA1; around 610 for DPA1; 400 to 480 for DPB1. Several DR-DQ haplotypes were handled as single units for association and clustering because linkage in the cohort was strong. On average, around 230,000 unique TCR beta nucleotide sequences were sequenced per donor among several hundred genotyped donors of the cohort, with roughly 20% of those sequences being non-productive.

What the study reported, not specific to this receptor: Several of the top co-occurrence clusters appeared to be linked to parvovirus B19, influenza, CMV and Epstein-Barr virus, according to a later analysis. Three of the identified cytomegalovirus-associated TCR beta chains were confirmed in vitro to be specific for cytomegalovirus antigens. The sequencing pipeline was judged likely to have produced a cluster of highly shared sequence variants as a technical artifact. The study gave a list of 150 to 200 TCR beta chains associated with cytomegalovirus. In this cohort, only TCR beta chains were sequenced, and detectable features were limited by the absence of alpha or paired-chain data. Some IMGT-functional V segments, including TRBV6-2 and TRBV6-3, could not be told apart with the 87-base-pair reads, so those segments were excluded. In a later analysis, most CMV-associated TCR beta chains were found to appear HLA-restricted, with HLA associations seemingly driven largely by CMV exposure. Because counts were too low, approximately 18 rarely observed V segments, including chromosome 9 orphons, were excluded from the earlier analysis of some 590 of the donors. The classifier was reported to diagnose cytomegalovirus status with high specificity and sensitivity in both the original and validation cohorts. A later genetic analysis associated a missense DCLRE1C variant with V-gene and J-gene trimming of TCR beta chains, and an independent cohort replicated the association. In a later genetic analysis, fewer N-insertions in productive TCRs were reported among donors in an Asian-associated ancestry cluster than the approximately 670-donor mean. Compared with equally common non-associated chains, HLA-associated TCR beta chains in a later analysis were more clonally expanded and had lower generation probabilities. Most TCR sequences were observed very rarely across donors, whereas some public TCRs were present in many individuals. The only immune exposure information available for the cohort was CMV serostatus. Correlated functional status among segregating V segments might reflect linkage disequilibrium, but an unknown experimental factor could not be ruled out. Because HLA typing was missing for some donors at each locus, association tests included only the typed subset. In a later analysis, more than 15,000 TCR beta sequences were associated with specific HLA alleles at a false discovery rate of 0.05. Strong co-occurrence of HLA alleles, especially DR and DQ, made assigning TCR associations to individual alleles difficult. According to the authors, the approach could potentially be generalized to other disease states and immunological phenotypes. In a later analysis, TCR association rates were found to vary across HLA loci, with the most associated TCRs seen for DRB1 alleles and the fewest for HLA-C alleles. Sequencing depth was assumed to be roughly uniform across donors in the presence/absence analyses, though that assumption may not hold. In an earlier analysis of about 540 of the donors, most TCR beta V segments were observed in productive rearrangements about 90% or about 30% of the time, broadly matching IMGT annotations. A further reported finding was that TCR beta sequences accurately predicted the HLA-A and HLA-B alleles for most subjects in the first cohort.

Comments on this clone: It lacks a known antigen. Per-base qualities were not stored, and no clone one base away is much larger.

The cohort comprised several hundred healthy bone marrow donors. At the time of sampling, all cohort members were nominally healthy, though unrecorded immune exposures were likely present. The donor was CMV seropositive and belonged to the group of more than 250 seropositive cohort members. Every donor gave a peripheral blood sample, and the peripheral blood mononuclear cells from that sample were used for TCR beta sequencing. The Qiagen DNeasy Blood Extraction Kit was used to extract genomic DNA from the blood cell samples. At the junction V is shortened by 7 bases and J by 7 bases; bases outside the gene matches: 13. The CDR3 holds 14 amino acids from the cysteine to the phenylalanine. Only the CDR3 region is kept as DNA, spanning 42 bases read in frame from base 1. The germline V gene (reference sequence) yields GTSNPN for CDR1 and SVGIG for CDR2. Library generation was performed with the immunoSEQ multiplex PCR assay. A mixture of 60 forward primers for TCR Vbeta segments and 13 reverse primers for TCR Jbeta segments was used in the multiplex PCR. The CDR3 region of rearranged TCR beta genes was amplified from genomic DNA with a multiplex PCR assay. Amplified TCR beta libraries were sequenced as 87-base-pair reads on the Illumina HiSeq System. The authors processed their data as follows. In a later analysis, some 80 million unique TCR beta chains were counted across the 500 to 850 repertoires, and approximately 11 million of these chains were shared by at least two donors. Raw reads were error-corrected and collapsed into unique sequences by a nearest-neighbor algorithm in which closely related sequences were merged to remove PCR and sequencing errors. V, D and J gene segments were assigned by aligning CDR3 sequences to IMGT reference sequences. Each retained sequence needed at least a six-nucleotide match to both a V gene segment and a J gene segment. A rearrangement counted as productive if the CDR3 had no stop codons and remained in frame with V and J, and every other rearrangement counted as non-productive. CDR3 was defined by IMGT convention, running from the second conserved V-encoded cysteine to the conserved J-encoded phenylalanine. The earlier analysis of about 610 of the donors excluded sequences that lacked an unambiguous match to a single V gene segment. In an earlier analysis of approximately 610 of the donors, V segments were called functional above 56.7% productive rearrangements and were called segregating when the between-donor standard deviation exceeded 5%. A statistical classification framework was built for diagnosing cytomegalovirus status from the catalog of TCR beta chain sequences. A later analysis assigned V and J genes by comparing TCR nucleotide sequences with IMGT/GENE-DB human TR gene sequences. A later analysis assigned CDR3 sequences and most-parsimonious VDJ recombination scenarios with the TCRdist pipeline. In a later analysis, each TCR beta chain was defined by its CDR3 amino acid sequence together with its V-gene family, and reads lacking a unique V-gene family were excluded. A later analysis removed 592 highly shared, low-generation-probability nucleotide sequences to deal with suspected cross-contamination and a sequencing artifact. In a later analysis, a clonal expansion index for each public chain was calculated from normalized within-repertoire ranks of inferred template counts. In a later analysis, generation probabilities were computed with a VDJ recombination model fitted to out-of-frame rearrangements, and the resulting probabilities were checked against IGoR. Hypergeometric tests were used in a later analysis to score TCR-TCR, TCR-HLA and TCR-CMV co-occurrence, with a repertoire-size bias correction applied to the TCR pairs. To estimate false discovery rates, a later analysis permuted the HLA or CMV assignments 20 times. In a later analysis, co-occurring TCRs were grouped using DBSCAN, with TCRdist sequence similarity added in when clustering inside HLA-allele-positive subsets. Repertoires with fewer than 30,000 or more than 120,000 public chains were left out of co-occurrence clustering, as were about 5 repertoires with anomalous nucleotide sharing. The clones in this table, taken by TCRdb from immuneACCESS, are in-frame only. Not every clone is retained; where verified, under half of the shortfall comes from an unresolved V gene, and the cause of the rest is unknown. For V, J and clone size, that table is used; D and trimming come from the DNA. The sample profile shows some 180,000 clones; roughly 81% of them were found once. Clones ranked in the top ten supply 2.5% of the sample.

The rearranged segments are TRBV30 and TRBJ1-5, with TRBD1 identical over 7 junction bases. The sequencing input was PBMCs. The sequence derives from a man aged 25-45 years in good health and CMV-seropositive. CDR3 protein: CASQGVGGEQPQHF. The DNA reads as follows: TGTGCCTCGCAGGGGGTCGGGGGAGAACAGCCCCAGCATTTT.